Shown below are 3 T cell receptor beta chains from a single sample sequenced in a study of T cells in Graves' hyperthyroidism and ophthalmopathy. Amplification of TCR beta CDR3 regions used RNA as the template. First-round RT-PCR with HTBI primers amplified the TCR CDR3 region. Each CDR3 protein is one row after TCRdb ran MiXCR on the multiplex PCR reads. The table has a few hundred thousand distinct CDR3 sequences, 15% to 19% seen once. The sequencing sample was made of blood. The receptors were gathered from a woman aged 25 to 39 with Graves' hyperthyroidism.

This clonotype was observed many times. This chain links TRBV27 with TRBJ2-1, with 9 bases matching TRBD1. The CDR3 runs 16 residues. CDR1 is MNHEY and CDR2 is SMNVEV in the germline V gene (reference sequence). With V trimmed by 0 bases and J by 7 bases, 7 bases remained unmatched. The CDR3 DNA reads TGTGCCAGCAGTTTATCATGGGACAGGGTTTATAATGAGCAGTTCTTC. It is translated as CASSLSWDRVYNEQFF.

V is TRBV29-1 and J is TRBJ2-2; D gene uncertain. The CDR3 spans 12 residues. Trimming cost V 7 bases and J 4 bases, with 10 bases left between them. Per the germline V gene, CDR1 is SQVTM and CDR2 is ANQGSEA. The CDR3 loop reads CSGGVGTGELFF. The CDR3 region has the DNA TGCAGCGGTGGGGTGGGCACCGGGGAGCTGTTTTTT.

There are many counts of this clonotype. The chain employs TRBV20-1 and TRBJ2-1; D perhaps matches TRBD1 (6 bases). V was trimmed by 6 bases and J by 9 bases, leaving 15 bases between them. Per the germline V gene, CDR1 is DFQATT and CDR2 is SNEGSKA (reference sequence). The CDR3 has 12 amino acids. The CDR3 nucleotides read TGCAGTGCGCCCGTGGGGGCCGCTGAGCAGTTCTTC. It encodes CSAPVGAAEQFF.